Listed below are T cell receptor beta chains from one sample, sequenced in a study of cytomegalovirus exposure and HLA in healthy donors. The method was immunoSEQ multiplex PCR; TCRdb's version includes in-frame clones alone and lacks a portion of them. The sample records roughly 120,000 clones, around 68% being singletons. Sequences were obtained from PBMCs. These receptors were collected from a middle-aged woman in good health and CMV-seropositive. The CDR3 runs from the conserved cysteine through the conserved F or W. The order of the fields is D gene, CDR3 length, clone size, J gene, V gene, CDR3 DNA, CDR3 protein. D genes are given only for firm matches. A clone size is listed for some rows: how often the clone was seen (once, few, many), or a class if it is expanded.

d_gene: -
len: 15
abundance: -
j_gene: TRBJ1-5
v_gene: TRBV9
CDR3nt: TGTGCCAGCAGCGTAGGAGGGATAAGCAATCAGCCCCAGCATTTT
CDR3aa: CASSVGGISNQPQHF

d_gene: TRBD1
len: 14
abundance: -
j_gene: TRBJ1-6
v_gene: TRBV30
CDR3nt: TGTGCCTGGAGAACCGGGACAGGGAATTCACCCCTCCACTTT
CDR3aa: CAWRTGTGNSPLHF

d_gene: TRBD2
len: 15
abundance: -
j_gene: TRBJ2-3
v_gene: TRBV30
CDR3nt: TGTGCCTGGGTAAATCTAGCGGGGTTCACAGATACGCAGTATTTT
CDR3aa: CAWVNLAGFTDTQYF

d_gene: -
len: 15
abundance: few
j_gene: TRBJ2-1
v_gene: TRBV5-1
CDR3nt: TGCGCCAGCAGCTCACTAGTGGCTGGTGGGAATGAGCAGTTCTTC
CDR3aa: CASSSLVAGGNEQFF

d_gene: -
len: 15
abundance: -
j_gene: TRBJ2-7
v_gene: TRBV2
CDR3nt: TGTGCCAGCAGTGAAGCGTCAGGGCCCGACTACGAGCAGTACTTC
CDR3aa: CASSEASGPDYEQYF

d_gene: -
len: 15
abundance: -
j_gene: TRBJ1-2
v_gene: TRBV27
CDR3nt: TGTGCCAGCAGTCCAGGACTCTCAGTGAAAACTACCTACACCTTC
CDR3aa: CASSPGLSVKTTYTF

d_gene: TRBD2
len: 14
abundance: once
j_gene: TRBJ2-2
v_gene: TRBV11-1
CDR3nt: TGTGCCAGCAGCAAGAGGACTAGCTCGGGGGAGCTGTTTTTT
CDR3aa: CASSKRTSSGELFF

d_gene: -
len: 15
abundance: -
j_gene: TRBJ1-2
v_gene: TRBV5-1
CDR3nt: TGCGCCAGCAGCCTTGGGAGCGGAAACGGCTATGGCTACACCTTC
CDR3aa: CASSLGSGNGYGYTF

d_gene: -
len: 13
abundance: few
j_gene: TRBJ1-2
v_gene: TRBV27
CDR3nt: TGTGCCAGCAGTTTGGTGACGGGCTATGGCTACACCTTC
CDR3aa: CASSLVTGYGYTF

d_gene: TRBD1
len: 14
abundance: -
j_gene: TRBJ2-7
v_gene: TRBV2
CDR3nt: TGTGCCAGGGGACAGGGTTCCTCCCCCTACGAGCAGTACTTC
CDR3aa: CARGQGSSPYEQYF

d_gene: -
len: 15
abundance: once
j_gene: TRBJ2-2
v_gene: TRBV7-9
CDR3nt: TGTGCCAGCAGCCCATTTTCCGGGGACACCGGGGAGCTGTTTTTT
CDR3aa: CASSPFSGDTGELFF

d_gene: -
len: 13
abundance: -
j_gene: TRBJ1-2
v_gene: TRBV7-9
CDR3nt: TGTGCCAGCAGATTTGGCGGGGAATATGGCTACACCTTC
CDR3aa: CASRFGGEYGYTF

d_gene: TRBD2
len: 15
abundance: -
j_gene: TRBJ2-5
v_gene: TRBV19
CDR3nt: TGTGCCAGTAGTGTACTAGCGGGGGACTCAGAGACCCAGTACTTC
CDR3aa: CASSVLAGDSETQYF

d_gene: TRBD2
len: 16
abundance: -
j_gene: TRBJ2-7
v_gene: TRBV2
CDR3nt: TGTGCCAGCAGTGAAGACTGGACTAGCGGAAACTACGAGCAGTACTTC
CDR3aa: CASSEDWTSGNYEQYF

d_gene: TRBD1
len: 13
abundance: -
j_gene: TRBJ2-7
v_gene: TRBV4-1
CDR3nt: TGCGCCAGCAGCCCCGGACAGGAATACGAGCAGTACTTC
CDR3aa: CASSPGQEYEQYF

d_gene: TRBD1
len: 17
abundance: few
j_gene: TRBJ1-6
v_gene: TRBV5-1
CDR3nt: TGCGCCAGCAGCCCGGGGCCACAGGGGGCCTATAATTCACCCCTCCACTTT
CDR3aa: CASSPGPQGAYNSPLHF

d_gene: -
len: 16
abundance: once
j_gene: TRBJ1-1
v_gene: TRBV6-5
CDR3nt: TGTGCCAGCAGTTACGAAGGGAACAGGTTGAACACTGAAGCTTTCTTT
CDR3aa: CASSYEGNRLNTEAFF

d_gene: TRBD1
len: 15
abundance: -
j_gene: TRBJ2-1
v_gene: TRBV11-3
CDR3nt: TGTGCCAGCAGCTTAGGGACAGGGGGAACGAATGAGCAGTTCTTC
CDR3aa: CASSLGTGGTNEQFF

d_gene: -
len: 13
abundance: -
j_gene: TRBJ2-2
v_gene: TRBV30
CDR3nt: TGTGCCTGGGGACAGTCGAACACCGGGGAGCTGTTTTTT
CDR3aa: CAWGQSNTGELFF

d_gene: -
len: 13
abundance: -
j_gene: TRBJ1-4
v_gene: TRBV19
CDR3nt: TGTGCCAGTGCACGGGGGTTTAGTGAAAAACTGTTTTTT
CDR3aa: CASARGFSEKLFF

d_gene: TRBD1
len: 15
abundance: -
j_gene: TRBJ1-4
v_gene: TRBV28
CDR3nt: TGTGCCAGCAGTTTATGGACAGGGAAAGGTGAAAAACTGTTTTTT
CDR3aa: CASSLWTGKGEKLFF

d_gene: -
len: 15
abundance: -
j_gene: TRBJ2-5
v_gene: TRBV6-6
CDR3nt: TGTGCCAGCAGTTATAGTCGGCCAGGGGCAGAGACCCAGTACTTC
CDR3aa: CASSYSRPGAETQYF

d_gene: -
len: 14
abundance: few
j_gene: TRBJ1-6
v_gene: TRBV28
CDR3nt: TGTGCCAGCAACCTACAACTCGGGAATTCACCCCTCCACTTT
CDR3aa: CASNLQLGNSPLHF

d_gene: TRBD1
len: 15
abundance: few
j_gene: TRBJ1-2
v_gene: TRBV6-5
CDR3nt: TGTGCCAGCAGTACACCGGGACAGCTGTTCTATGGCTACACCTTC
CDR3aa: CASSTPGQLFYGYTF

d_gene: TRBD2
len: 15
abundance: -
j_gene: TRBJ2-1
v_gene: TRBV5-4
CDR3nt: TGTGCCAGCAGCTTACTGGCGGGAGGGGGGAATGAGCAGTTCTTC
CDR3aa: CASSLLAGGGNEQFF

d_gene: TRBD1
len: 15
abundance: -
j_gene: TRBJ2-7
v_gene: TRBV7-2
CDR3nt: TGTGCCAGCAGCTTTTCACAGGGGGCCGGTCATGAGCAGTACTTC
CDR3aa: CASSFSQGAGHEQYF

d_gene: -
len: 13
abundance: -
j_gene: TRBJ1-6
v_gene: TRBV12-5
CDR3nt: TGTGCTAGTGGTTTAGAGCCCCTTTCACCCCTCCACTTT
CDR3aa: CASGLEPLSPLHF

d_gene: -
len: 15
abundance: few
j_gene: TRBJ2-3
v_gene: TRBV7-2
CDR3nt: TGTGCCAGCAGCTTAGTAGCCGCCAGCACAGATACGCAGTATTTT
CDR3aa: CASSLVAASTDTQYF

d_gene: -
len: 15
abundance: -
j_gene: TRBJ2-7
v_gene: TRBV9
CDR3nt: TGTGCCAGCAGCGTAGCAGGGGAGAGGAATGGCGAGCAGTACTTC
CDR3aa: CASSVAGERNGEQYF

d_gene: TRBD1
len: 16
abundance: -
j_gene: TRBJ1-5
v_gene: TRBV5-5
CDR3nt: TGTGCCAGCAGCTGGGGACAGCAATATAGCAATCAGCCCCAGCATTTT
CDR3aa: CASSWGQQYSNQPQHF

d_gene: TRBD2
len: 19
abundance: -
j_gene: TRBJ2-1
v_gene: TRBV7-9
CDR3nt: TGTGCCAGCAGCTCCCAAGCCCACGAGCGGGAGGGCCCGGATCTTGAGCAGTTCTTC
CDR3aa: CASSSQAHEREGPDLEQFF

d_gene: TRBD1
len: 15
abundance: -
j_gene: TRBJ2-7
v_gene: TRBV14
CDR3nt: TGTGCCAGCAGCCTAAGACAGGGGGGCACCTACGAGCAGTACTTC
CDR3aa: CASSLRQGGTYEQYF

d_gene: TRBD2
len: 14
abundance: -
j_gene: TRBJ2-7
v_gene: TRBV11-2
CDR3nt: TGTGCCAGCAGCTTTCCGGGGGAGGGGTGGGAGCAGTACTTC
CDR3aa: CASSFPGEGWEQYF

d_gene: TRBD2
len: 14
abundance: few
j_gene: TRBJ2-5
v_gene: TRBV11-3
CDR3nt: TGTGCCAGCAGCTTAAGCGGGGGCCAAGAGACCCAGTACTTC
CDR3aa: CASSLSGGQETQYF

d_gene: TRBD1
len: 15
abundance: -
j_gene: TRBJ2-3
v_gene: TRBV7-8
CDR3nt: TGTGCCAGCAGCTCACAGGGGGCCGTCACAGATACGCAGTATTTT
CDR3aa: CASSSQGAVTDTQYF

d_gene: TRBD1
len: 14
abundance: -
j_gene: TRBJ2-7
v_gene: TRBV2
CDR3nt: TGTGCCAGCCTACAAAAGGACAGGAGATACGAGCAGTACTTC
CDR3aa: CASLQKDRRYEQYF

d_gene: TRBD1
len: 15
abundance: -
j_gene: TRBJ1-2
v_gene: TRBV7-8
CDR3nt: TGTGCCAGCAGCGAACAGACAGGGGGCGCATATGGCTACACCTTC
CDR3aa: CASSEQTGGAYGYTF

d_gene: TRBD2
len: 16
abundance: few
j_gene: TRBJ2-1
v_gene: TRBV7-3
CDR3nt: TGTGCCAGCAGCGTCTCTAGCGGGGGGGGCTACAATGAGCAGTTCTTC
CDR3aa: CASSVSSGGGYNEQFF

d_gene: TRBD2
len: 14
abundance: -
j_gene: TRBJ2-1
v_gene: TRBV7-9
CDR3nt: TGTGCCAGCAGCCAAAGCGGGAGACCCGATGAGCAGTTCTTC
CDR3aa: CASSQSGRPDEQFF

d_gene: TRBD1
len: 15
abundance: few
j_gene: TRBJ2-2
v_gene: TRBV5-6
CDR3nt: TGTGCCAGCAGCTTGAAACAGGGGAGCATCGGGGAGCTGTTTTTT
CDR3aa: CASSLKQGSIGELFF

d_gene: TRBD2
len: 13
abundance: -
j_gene: TRBJ2-5
v_gene: TRBV19
CDR3nt: TGTGCCAGTAGTATTGGGGGGGAAGAGACCCAGTACTTC
CDR3aa: CASSIGGEETQYF

d_gene: -
len: 13
abundance: -
j_gene: TRBJ2-1
v_gene: TRBV5-4
CDR3nt: TGTGCCAGCAGCTTGGCAGGTGGACAGGAGCAGTTCTTC
CDR3aa: CASSLAGGQEQFF

d_gene: TRBD2
len: 20
abundance: -
j_gene: TRBJ2-1
v_gene: TRBV5-1
CDR3nt: TGCGCCAGCAGGAGAGGGAGACTAGCGGGGGATTCAACTCGCTACAATGAGCAGTTCTTC
CDR3aa: CASRRGRLAGDSTRYNEQFF

d_gene: -
len: 11
abundance: once
j_gene: TRBJ2-5
v_gene: TRBV20-1
CDR3nt: TGCAGTGCTAGCGTCCAAGAGACCCAGTACTTC
CDR3aa: CSASVQETQYF

d_gene: TRBD1
len: 15
abundance: -
j_gene: TRBJ2-7
v_gene: TRBV6-1
CDR3nt: TGTGCCGGCGGATTGGACAGGCTGAGCTCCTACGAGCAGTACTTC
CDR3aa: CAGGLDRLSSYEQYF

d_gene: TRBD1
len: 14
abundance: -
j_gene: TRBJ1-2
v_gene: TRBV5-4
CDR3nt: TGTGCCAGCAGCTTGCCGGGACAGATCTATGGCTACACCTTC
CDR3aa: CASSLPGQIYGYTF

d_gene: -
len: 13
abundance: -
j_gene: TRBJ1-2
v_gene: TRBV30
CDR3nt: TGTGCCTGGACCCTGACAGCCAACTATGGCTACACCTTC
CDR3aa: CAWTLTANYGYTF

d_gene: TRBD2
len: 15
abundance: -
j_gene: TRBJ2-4
v_gene: TRBV6-1
CDR3nt: TGTGCCAGCAGTGTACTAGCGGGGGGCCCCAACATTCAGTACTTC
CDR3aa: CASSVLAGGPNIQYF

d_gene: -
len: 16
abundance: few
j_gene: TRBJ2-1
v_gene: TRBV11-3
CDR3nt: TGTGCCAGCAGCTTAATTTCGGGGGTAACCTACAATGAGCAGTTCTTC
CDR3aa: CASSLISGVTYNEQFF

d_gene: TRBD1
len: 16
abundance: few
j_gene: TRBJ1-2
v_gene: TRBV19
CDR3nt: TGTGCCAGTAGTATAGTCTCGGGACAGGGGGCCTCTGGCTACACCTTC
CDR3aa: CASSIVSGQGASGYTF

d_gene: -
len: 13
abundance: -
j_gene: TRBJ2-7
v_gene: TRBV6-5
CDR3nt: TGTGCCAGCAGTTACGTGGCCTCCTACGAGCAGTACTTC
CDR3aa: CASSYVASYEQYF

d_gene: -
len: 12
abundance: -
j_gene: TRBJ1-5
v_gene: TRBV7-2
CDR3nt: TGTGCCAGCAGCCTTGGCCTCCGTCCCCAGCATTTT
CDR3aa: CASSLGLRPQHF

d_gene: TRBD2
len: 17
abundance: once
j_gene: TRBJ2-7
v_gene: TRBV4-1
CDR3nt: TGCGCCAGCAGCCAAGGTCGAGGAACTAGCGCGTACTACGAGCAGTACTTC
CDR3aa: CASSQGRGTSAYYEQYF

d_gene: TRBD2
len: 15
abundance: -
j_gene: TRBJ2-1
v_gene: TRBV4-1
CDR3nt: TGCGCCAGCAGCCGAGCGGGGGGGCGGGACAATGAGCAGTTCTTC
CDR3aa: CASSRAGGRDNEQFF

d_gene: -
len: 15
abundance: once
j_gene: TRBJ1-2
v_gene: TRBV7-9
CDR3nt: TGTGCCAGCAGCTTAGAGGGGTCTTACAGGGATGGCTACACCTTC
CDR3aa: CASSLEGSYRDGYTF

d_gene: TRBD2
len: 16
abundance: -
j_gene: TRBJ2-5
v_gene: TRBV5-4
CDR3nt: TGTGCCAGCAGCTACCCTAGCGGGGGGACGAGAGAGACCCAGTACTTC
CDR3aa: CASSYPSGGTRETQYF

d_gene: TRBD1
len: 15
abundance: -
j_gene: TRBJ2-7
v_gene: TRBV4-1
CDR3nt: TGCGCCAGCAGCCAAGAGTCAGGGGGCATCGACGAGCAGTACTTC
CDR3aa: CASSQESGGIDEQYF

d_gene: -
len: 14
abundance: -
j_gene: TRBJ1-3
v_gene: TRBV2
CDR3nt: TGTGCCAGCACCTTGACAACGCCACCAAACACCATATATTTT
CDR3aa: CASTLTTPPNTIYF

d_gene: -
len: 14
abundance: -
j_gene: TRBJ1-1
v_gene: TRBV28
CDR3nt: TGTGCCAGCAGTTTGAGGGCGATGAACACTGAAGCTTTCTTT
CDR3aa: CASSLRAMNTEAFF

d_gene: -
len: 16
abundance: -
j_gene: TRBJ2-7
v_gene: TRBV2
CDR3nt: TGTGCCAGCAGTTCAGGGGGACTAGACGGCTCCTACGAGCAGTACTTC
CDR3aa: CASSSGGLDGSYEQYF